This passage covers 25 T cell receptor beta chains from one sample sequenced in a study of blood T cells in healthy people across ages. A second about 7 to 11 cycle PCR used barcoded and J-beta primers. TCRdb processed the 5' RACE reads anew with MiXCR; each CDR3 protein has one entry. Counted here are approximately 730,000 distinct CDR3 sequences, approximately 43% occurring once; the ten biggest clones make up 20%. Input material: blood. The receptors shown here come from a woman aged 55-75 years in good health.

This chain joins TRBV12-3 or TRBV12-4 and TRBJ1-2; D is unresolved. The CDR3 totals 15 residues. Trimming shortened V by 3 bases and J by 4 bases, and 15 bases separated the two germline ends. The CDR3 nucleotides are TGTGCCAGCAGTTTTCGGGGTAGTAAGATCTATGGCTACACCTTC. Translated, it gives CASSFRGSKIYGYTF.

The V and J genes are TRBV27 and TRBJ1-4; D is uncertain. The CDR3 extends over 14 amino acids. V was pared by 6 bases and J by 0 bases, with 8 bases between. CDR1 and CDR2 from the germline V gene are MNHEY and SMNVEV (reference sequence). This chain's CDR3 is CASRRQTTNEKLFF. CDR3 DNA: TGTGCCAGCAGACGGCAGACAACTAATGAAAAACTGTTTTTT.

A few counts support this clonotype. The chain combines TRBV6-1 with TRBJ1-5; tentatively, D is TRBD1 (5 bases). The CDR3 is 17 amino acids. Per germline, CDR1 MNHNS and CDR2 SASEGT. Trimming left V 2 bases short and J 3 bases short, with 17 bases between. This CDR3 is CASSEFQGAGYNQPQHF. CDR3 nucleotides: TGTGCCAGCAGTGAATTCCAGGGAGCGGGTTACAATCAGCCCCAGCATTTT.

This clonotype was seen more than once but under ten times. The chain has TRBV12-3 or TRBV12-4 and TRBJ2-5; 11 bases are a match to TRBD2. The CDR3 is made up of 15 amino acids. J gave up 12 bases and V 0 bases, and 9 bases lay outside the gene matches. In DNA, the CDR3 is TGTGCCAGCAGTTTAGCGCGGACTAGCGGGCCGCAGGAGTACTTC. As protein: CASSLARTSGPQEYF.

The chain links TRBV10-3 to TRBJ2-3, with D perhaps matching TRBD1 (6 bases). In germline, CDR1 is ENHRY, CDR2 SYGVKD. V was cut by 0 bases and J by 3 bases, with 7 bases left in between. CDR3 size: 14 residues. The CDR3 region is CAISESDRTDTQYF. The DNA for the CDR3 is TGTGCCATCAGTGAGTCGGACAGAACAGATACGCAGTATTTT.

This sequence joins TRBV3-1 and TRBJ1-5, with D unresolved. Germline CDR1 reads LGHDT; CDR2 reads YNNKEL (reference sequence). The CDR3 is made up of 12 amino acids. Trimming shortened V by 5 bases and J by 9 bases, and 11 bases separated the two germline ends. CDR3 loop: CASSFTSGPQHF. The CDR3 DNA sequence: TGTGCCAGCAGCTTTACTAGTGGGCCCCAGCATTTT.

This chain links TRBV29-1 with TRBJ2-1, with 13 positions matching TRBD2. CDR1 and CDR2 (germline): SQVTM, ANQGSEA. CDR3 length: 13 residues. V was clipped by 6 bases and J by 6 bases; unmatched bases: 2. As DNA, the CDR3 is TGCAGCGTGACTAGCGGGGGGCCCAATGAGCAGTTCTTC. Amino acids: CSVTSGGPNEQFF.

This clonotype was counted many times. The chain has TRBV4-2 and TRBJ2-1; D is possibly TRBD1 or TRBD2 (5 bases each). The V end was cut by 0 bases, the J end by 8 bases, with 17 bases between. Germline CDR1 LGHNA, CDR2 YNFKEQ. This CDR3 spans 16 amino acids. The CDR3 loop reads CASSQDGAGLGDEQFF. CDR3 DNA sequence: TGTGCCAGCAGCCAAGACGGGGCGGGCCTGGGGGATGAGCAGTTCTTC.

A remark on this clonotype: At one end, the junction sequence differs from germline, possibly due to a read error. The DNA for the CDR3 is TGTGCCAGCAGTGAATTGACAGTCCAAGAGACCCTGTACTTC. As protein: CASSELTVQETLYF. The chain employs TRBV2 and TRBJ2-5, with TRBD1 as a possible D gene (5 bases). There are 14 residues in the CDR3. Germline V gene lookup returns CDR1 SNHLY and CDR2 FYNNEI.

This sequence joins TRBV20-1 and TRBJ2-1; the D gene is possibly TRBD2 (5 bases). V lost 5 bases and J 0 bases, leaving 14 bases between the germline ends. Germline lookup yields CDR1 DFQATT and CDR2 SNEGSKA (reference sequence). The CDR3 is 15 residues long. In nucleotides, the CDR3 is TGCAGTGCTTTCGGCGGGCTGAGCTCCTACAATGAGCAGTTCTTC. Protein: CSAFGGLSSYNEQFF.

The CDR3 DNA is TGCGCCAGCCGTAGGGTTGCCCCTACCGATGAGCAGTTCTTC. Translation gives CASRRVAPTDEQFF. The chain joins TRBV10-2 to TRBJ2-1; no clear D. Germline V gene sequence: CDR1 WSHSY, CDR2 SAAADI. The CDR3 is 14 amino acids. V lost 8 bases and J lost 8, with 19 bases in between.

This clonotype was seen repeatedly, ten times or more. The V and J genes are TRBV29-1 and TRBJ1-4; D remains unclear. The CDR3 has 13 amino acids. V lost 6 bases to trimming and J lost 0 bases, with 8 bases between them. Germline CDR1 and CDR2: SQVTM and ANQGSEA. The CDR3 DNA reads TGCAGCGTGAACGGTGCAACTAATGAAAAACTGTTTTTT. Translated, it gives CSVNGATNEKLFF.

This clonotype has more than one count but fewer than ten. The rearrangement links TRBV5-1 to TRBJ2-7, with no clear D. This CDR3 region has 15 residues. The ends were cut back, 4 bases at V and 0 bases at J, with 14 bases in the middle. CDR1 SGHRS and CDR2 YFSETQ come from the germline V gene. The CDR3 region is CASSPSGSGSYEQYF. In nucleotides, the CDR3 is TGCGCCAGCAGCCCGTCCGGATCAGGCTCCTACGAGCAGTACTTC.

This clonotype was seen a few times. The chain is built from TRBV11-2 and TRBJ1-1, with TRBD1 matching 7 bases. CDR1 SGHAT and CDR2 FQNNGV come from the germline V gene. The CDR3 spans 16 residues. Trimming at V came to 1 base and at J to 0 bases, leaving 5 bases not matched to a gene. CDR3 loop: CASSLGNRGLNTEAFF. The CDR3, as DNA: TGTGCCAGCAGCTTAGGGAACAGGGGCCTGAACACTGAAGCTTTCTTT.

This clonotype was seen more than once but under ten times. The chain couples TRBV20-1 to TRBJ1-4, with TRBD1 as a possible D gene (5 bases). Germline CDR1 and CDR2: DFQATT and SNEGSKA (reference sequence). V lost 3 bases and J lost 9, with 11 bases in between. This CDR3 contains 12 residues. CDR3 residues: CSARGDRKKLFF. CDR3 nucleotide sequence: TGCAGTGCTAGGGGGGATCGGAAAAAACTGTTTTTT.

This clonotype was recorded many times. The rearrangement links TRBV7-9 to TRBJ2-5; 9 bases line up with TRBD1. The CDR3 consists of 13 residues. CDR1 SEHNR and CDR2 FQNEAQ come from the germline V gene (reference sequence). After removal of 5 bases from V and 5 bases from J, the junction contained 3 bases not matched to a gene. The CDR3 DNA follows: TGTGCCAGCAGCCCGGGACAGGGTGAGACCCAGTACTTC. Translated, it gives CASSPGQGETQYF.

Many counts were recorded for this clonotype. The CDR3 DNA reads as TGTGCCAGCTCACCCCCGCCGAGCACAGATACGCAGTATTTT. Its translation: CASSPPPSTDTQYF. This chain connects TRBV7-2 to TRBJ2-3; no definite D call. The CDR3 runs 14 residues. Germline V gives CDR1 SGHTA, CDR2 FQGNSA. Trimming left V 8 bases short and J 0 bases short, with 12 bases between. The variable domain in full, with the rest retrieved from reference TRBV7-2 and TRBJ2-3, is GAGVSQSPSNKVTEKGKDVELRCDPISGHTALYWYRQSLGQGLEFLIYFQGNSAPDKSGLPSDRFSAERTGGSVSTLTIQRTQQEDSAVYLCASSPPPSTDTQYFGPGTRLTVL.

In this sample, this clonotype turned up a few times. The rearrangement uses TRBV20-1 and TRBJ2-3, with TRBD2 identical over 9 bases. In germline, CDR1 is DFQATT, CDR2 SNEGSKA (reference sequence). The CDR3 is 14 residues long. The ends lost 2 bases at V and 4 bases at J; junction bases unmatched: 4. The CDR3 coding sequence is TGCAGTGCTAGACGTGGCGGGGGGGCAGATACGCAGTATTTT. Translating it yields CSARRGGGADTQYF.

The rearrangement uses TRBV3-1 and TRBJ2-3; 16 bases line up with TRBD2. Germline V lookup: CDR1 LGHDT, CDR2 YNNKEL (reference sequence). The CDR3 spans 17 residues. The trim removed 4 bases at V and 3 bases at J, leaving 4 bases unmatched. The CDR3 DNA reads as TGTGCCAGCAGCCCTGGGACTAGCGGGGGGGCTACAGATACGCAGTATTTT. It encodes CASSPGTSGGATDTQYF.

CDR3 sequence reads: CSARDLSPGYREQFF. The CDR3 region has the DNA TGCAGTGCTAGAGATCTCTCACCAGGGTATAGGGAGCAGTTCTTC. The V gene is TRBV20-1, the J gene TRBJ2-1; maybe TRBD1 (5 bases). Trimming stripped 0 bases from V and 10 bases from J, with 19 bases between. The CDR3 runs to 15 residues. Germline CDR1 DFQATT, CDR2 SNEGSKA (reference sequence).

This clonotype occurred once. The chain carries TRBV5-1 and TRBJ2-4, with D perhaps TRBD2 (6 bases). Judging by the DNA end, TRBJ2-7 fits better; the J call may be wrong. Germline V gene sequence: CDR1 SGHRS, CDR2 YFSETQ. The CDR3 has 16 amino acids. DNA for the CDR3: TGCGCCAGCAGCTCGGGAGTATCCAGGGCGAGTGACGAGCAGTACTTC. As protein: CASSSGVSRASDEQYF.

This clonotype appeared once. Sequence at one end of the junction differs from germline and may be a read error. The gene calls are TRBV12-5 and TRBJ1-5, with D perhaps TRBD1 (6 bases). This CDR3 is 13 amino acids long. CDR1 is LGHNT and CDR2 is FRNRAP in the germline V gene. CDR3 bases: TGTGCTAGTGCCCTACGGACAGATCAGCCCCGGCATTTT. It specifies CASALRTDQPRHF.

This chain connects TRBV9 to TRBJ2-2, with 8 positions matching TRBD1. The CDR3 has 16 residues. Germline V gene lookup returns CDR1 SGDLS and CDR2 YYNGEE. V was clipped by 2 bases and J by 7 bases; unmatched bases: 10. The CDR3 coding sequence is TGTGCCAGCAGCGTTCTGGGGGCAGGGGGCTTCGGGGAGCTGTTTTTT. This translates into CASSVLGAGGFGELFF.

The V and J genes are TRBV12-3 or TRBV12-4 and TRBJ2-2; D gene ambiguous. The CDR3 spans 13 residues. Trimming pared 7 bases from V and 2 bases from J, leaving 8 bases between. The CDR3 nucleotides read TGTGCCAGCACCCACGATAACACCGGGGAGCTGTTTTTT. Protein product: CASTHDNTGELFF.

This clonotype was recorded a few times. This chain connects TRBV5-1 to TRBJ2-5; maybe TRBD1 (6 bases). Germline CDR1 and CDR2: SGHRS and YFSETQ. CDR3 size: 18 residues. The V end was cut by 1 base, the J end by 1 base, with 20 bases between. The CDR3 DNA reads as TGCGCCAGCAGCTTGACCCCGGACAGAACGGGGTTCCAAGAGACCCAGTACTTC. Protein product: CASSLTPDRTGFQETQYF.